These T cell receptor beta chains were read from a single sample in a study of beta chain features in type 1 diabetes. This table comes from immunoSEQ multiplex PCR, and its TCRdb copy is limited to in-frame clones, with some not included. The sample contains nearly 700,000 clones, around 15% of which appear only once. Sequencing used naive CD4+ T cells from blood. The receptors were sampled from a young man with type 1 diabetes. Both conserved end residues are part of each CDR3. The D gene is left open where the match is weak. Rows may omit the clone size; those that give it use once, few, many or a size class.

v_gene	abundance	len	d_gene	j_gene	CDR3aa	CDR3nt
TRBV15	few	17	.	TRBJ2-3	CATSRVLYRFSTDTQYF	TGTGCCACCAGCAGAGTCTTGTACAGGTTTAGCACAGATACGCAGTATTTT
TRBV15	.	19	TRBD1	TRBJ2-6	CATSRDGAGGVPGANVLTF	TGTGCCACCAGCAGAGATGGAGCAGGGGGCGTACCTGGGGCCAACGTCCTGACTTTC
TRBV6-1	.	18	TRBD2	TRBJ2-2	CASSEALRQRGYTGELFF	TGTGCCAGCAGTGAAGCGCTTCGCCAGCGGGGATACACCGGGGAGCTGTTTTTT
TRBV6-6	few	15	.	TRBJ2-7	CASSYSTQGTYEQYF	TGTGCCAGCAGTTACTCGACTCAGGGTACTTACGAGCAGTACTTC
TRBV5-4	few	14	.	TRBJ2-2	CATSTPWGNGELFF	TGTGCCACAAGCACCCCCTGGGGCAACGGGGAGCTGTTTTTT
TRBV7-9	.	9	.	TRBJ1-1	CASSPEAFF	TGTGCCAGCAGCCCCGAAGCTTTCTTT
TRBV29-1	.	13	.	TRBJ2-5	CSVGKDIQETQYF	TGCAGCGTTGGTAAGGACATCCAAGAGACCCAGTACTTC
TRBV6-5	.	12	.	TRBJ1-2	CASTPGFGGYTF	TGTGCCAGCACCCCGGGTTTCGGTGGCTACACCTTC
TRBV6-1	few	13	.	TRBJ1-2	CASSRGAGDGYTF	TGTGCCAGCAGCCGGGGGGCAGGGGATGGCTACACCTTC
TRBV6-1	few	15	.	TRBJ1-1	CASSLPVGDSTEAFF	TGTGCCAGCAGTCTCCCCGTGGGAGACAGCACTGAAGCTTTCTTT
TRBV7-8	few	13	.	TRBJ1-4	CASSSAYNEKLFF	TGTGCCAGCAGCTCGGCCTATAATGAAAAACTGTTTTTT
TRBV19	.	14	TRBD1	TRBJ2-5	CASSIEGQRETQYF	TGTGCCAGTAGTATCGAGGGACAGCGAGAGACCCAGTACTTC
TRBV4-2	.	18	TRBD2	TRBJ2-1	CASSQARQGLASINEQFF	TGTGCCAGCAGCCAAGCCAGGCAGGGACTAGCGTCCATCAATGAGCAGTTCTTC
TRBV4-1	few	15	.	TRBJ2-7	CASSQGVASNYEQYF	TGCGCCAGCAGCCAAGGAGTAGCATCTAACTACGAGCAGTACTTC
TRBV30	few	12	.	TRBJ2-7	CAWSPSPYEQYF	TGTGCCTGGAGTCCGTCCCCGTACGAGCAGTACTTC
TRBV5-4	few	16	.	TRBJ1-6	CASSLAPGLSNSPLHF	TGTGCCAGCAGCTTGGCCCCAGGGCTCTCCAATTCACCCCTCCACTTT
TRBV6-5	.	15	.	TRBJ2-3	CASSLGGSGADTQYF	TGTGCCAGCAGCCTGGGGGGCTCGGGCGCAGATACGCAGTATTTT
TRBV9	.	14	TRBD1	TRBJ2-7	CASSVTGGWYEQYF	TGTGCCAGCAGCGTTACAGGGGGTTGGTACGAGCAGTACTTC
TRBV11-2	few	15	.	TRBJ2-5	CASSWGTGTQETQYF	TGTGCCAGCAGCTGGGGAACAGGGACCCAAGAGACCCAGTACTTC
TRBV7-9	.	15	TRBD1	TRBJ1-4	CASSTRDRTAVKLFF	TGTGCCAGCAGCACCCGGGACAGGACGGCCGTGAAACTGTTTTTT
TRBV4-2	few	15	.	TRBJ2-2	CASSDPRGNTGELFF	TGTGCCAGCAGCGACCCGCGGGGAAACACCGGGGAGCTGTTTTTT
TRBV30	few	12	.	TRBJ1-6	CAWSAAGSPLHF	TGTGCCTGGAGTGCAGCCGGTTCACCCCTCCACTTT
TRBV7-9	.	15	.	TRBJ2-2	CASSPRGANTGELFF	TGTGCCAGCAGCCCTAGGGGGGCCAACACCGGGGAGCTGTTTTTT
TRBV12-5	few	12	.	TRBJ1-1	CASGSFLVGAFF	TGTGCTAGTGGTTCCTTTCTCGTCGGAGCTTTCTTT
TRBV7-9	.	12	.	TRBJ1-2	CASRRTVYGYTF	TGTGCCAGCAGACGCACGGTTTATGGCTACACCTTC
TRBV27	few	13	TRBD1	TRBJ2-2	CASSPTGPGELFF	TGTGCCAGCAGTCCGACAGGGCCCGGGGAGCTGTTTTTT